This T cell receptor (beta chain) was sequenced for a study of blood T cell repertoires in COVID-19. On the study more broadly: Specimens from acute and convalescent COVID-19 originated in the United States, Italy and Spain. T cells, B-cell-depleted T cells, or PBMCs supplied cDNA or gDNA.

Seattle patients were enrolled while actively infected and followed longitudinally. The repertoire was sequenced with immunoSEQ multiplex PCR; TCRdb's copy has only in-frame clones and lacks some. Of 130,000 to 150,000 clones detected, approximately 85% appear once; the ten largest clones hold around 8%. The germline gives CDR1 LGHDT, CDR2 YNNKEL (reference sequence). The ends lost 10 bases at V and 4 bases at J; junction bases unmatched: 7. The CDR3 contains 13 residues. Material: peripheral blood. The chain uses TRBV3-1 (or the pseudogene TRBV3-2) and TRBJ2-7; 10 nucleotides agree with TRBD1. The sequence derives from a woman aged 55-69 years with COVID-19, enrolled during active disease. CDR3 bases: TGTGCCACCCGGGACAGGGGTAAATACGAGCAGTACTTC. Translation gives CATRDRGKYEQYF.